This record covers a single TCR beta chain. No cognate antigen has been identified for it. One base away there is no much larger clone; base qualities are not given. The data belong to a study of cytomegalovirus exposure and HLA in healthy donors (dated by TCRdb to 2016 to 2017). Study-level background: An earlier analysis of several hundred of the donors reported about 280 Gb of sequence data and roughly 120 million unique TCR beta sequences obtained from around 190 million T cells. Besides the first cohort of around 670 subjects, a separate validation cohort made up of over 95 different subjects was used. The later analysis used no new phenotypic data to find candidate immune exposures, relying instead on TCR beta sequences and their occurrence across donors. A later analysis re-examined previously published TCR beta repertoires from more than 650 donors and added high-resolution HLA genotyping to investigate patterns of TCR occurrence. Typing coverage differed by locus: A, B, C, DRB1 and DQB1 were typed in about 629-630 donors, DQA1 in 500 to 550, DPA1 in around 610, and DPB1 in 450 to 490. High-throughput TCR immunosequencing, statistical association of individual TCRs with disease status, and machine learning were combined to predict cytomegalovirus infection status. In an earlier analysis of roughly 540 of the donors, high-throughput TCR beta sequencing was used to judge whether each TCR beta V gene segment behaved as functional or pseudogenic. On average, approximately 250,000 unique TCR beta nucleotide sequences were sequenced per donor among a few hundred genotyped donors of the cohort, with roughly 18% of those sequences being non-productive. About 5 DR-DQ haplotypes were handled as single units for association and clustering, since linkage in the cohort was strong. The genetic ancestry cluster associated with self-reported Caucasian donors included 65% to 90% of the approximately 430 genotyped donors. The study profiled the T cell repertoires of hundreds of subjects by immunosequencing and related them to cytomegalovirus serostatus. A later genetic analysis used genome-wide SNP genotypes for about 65% of the roughly 670 donors, treating that subset as a discovery cohort. The study aimed to test whether cataloging public T cell receptors could reveal signatures of past pathogen exposure. Approximately 300 gigabases of sequencing data and around 88 million unique TCR sequences made up an early release that covered approximately 700 HLA-typed donors. All discovery cohort repertoires had been generated on a single sequencing platform. Both class I and class II loci were covered by HLA typing, at four-digit resolution. Donor age, sex, ethnicity and CMV serostatus were collected together with the repertoire data. Here is what the overall study found, with its caveats: According to a later analysis, most CMV-associated TCR beta chains appeared to be HLA-restricted, and the HLA associations seemed to be driven largely by CMV exposure. The study listed 150 to 200 TCR beta chains as associated with cytomegalovirus. Only TCR beta chains were sequenced in this cohort, and the absence of alpha or paired-chain data limited detectable features. The earlier analysis of about 600 of the donors excluded approximately 15 rarely observed V segments, including chromosome 9 orphons, because counts were too low. A further reported finding was that TCR beta sequences accurately predicted the HLA-A and HLA-B alleles for most subjects in the first cohort. While some public TCRs were present in many individuals, most TCR sequences turned up only very rarely across donors. Linkage disequilibrium might explain the correlated functional status among segregating V segments, but an unknown experimental factor could not be ruled out. Broadly in line with IMGT annotations, most TCR beta V segments showed up in productive rearrangements about 87% or about 30% of the time in an earlier analysis of about 500 of the donors. The classifier was reported to diagnose cytomegalovirus status with high specificity and sensitivity in both the original and validation cohorts. Some IMGT-functional V segments, including TRBV6-2 and TRBV6-3, could not be distinguished by the 87-base-pair reads and were therefore excluded. Three of the identified cytomegalovirus-associated TCR beta chains were confirmed in vitro to be specific for cytomegalovirus antigens. According to a later genetic analysis, donors in an Asian-associated ancestry cluster had fewer N-insertions in productive TCRs than the approximately 690-donor mean. Compared with equally common non-associated chains, HLA-associated TCR beta chains in a later analysis were more clonally expanded and had lower generation probabilities. Because some donors lacked HLA typing at each locus, the association tests relied only on the typed subset. A later analysis found that TCR association rates varied across HLA loci, with DRB1 alleles showing the most associated TCRs and HLA-C alleles the fewest. A later analysis associated about 17,000 TCR beta sequences with specific HLA alleles at a false discovery rate of 0.05. According to a later analysis, parvovirus B19, influenza, CMV and Epstein-Barr virus appeared linked to several top co-occurrence clusters. The authors suggested that the approach could potentially be generalized to other disease states and immunological phenotypes. Sequencing depth was assumed to be roughly uniform across donors in the presence/absence analyses, though that assumption may not hold. CMV serostatus was the only immune exposure information available for the cohort. A cluster of highly shared sequence variants was judged likely to represent a technical artifact of the sequencing pipeline. V-gene and J-gene trimming of TCR beta chains was associated with a missense DCLRE1C variant in a later genetic analysis, and the association was replicated in an independent cohort. When HLA alleles, especially DR and DQ, strongly co-occurred, TCR associations were difficult to assign to individual alleles.

The cohort consisted of 600 to 750 healthy bone marrow donors. At the time of sampling, all cohort members were nominally healthy, though unrecorded immune exposures were likely present. The donor tested CMV seronegative and was one of the 352 seronegative cohort members. A peripheral blood sample was provided by each donor, and peripheral blood mononuclear cells were used for TCR beta sequencing. The Qiagen DNeasy Blood Extraction Kit was used to extract genomic DNA from the blood cell samples. The CDR3 covers 17 residues, taking in both the cysteine and the phenylalanine. The entry retains the CDR3 DNA only, 51 bases that are in frame from base 1. As encoded in the germline V gene (reference sequence), CDR1 is SEHNR while CDR2 is FQNEAQ. Trimming leaves V shorter by 5 bases and J shorter by 9 bases, with the junction holding 22 bases beyond the gene matches. Libraries were made using the immunoSEQ multiplex PCR assay. The multiplex PCR relied on a mix of 60 forward primers for TCR Vbeta segments and 13 reverse primers for TCR Jbeta segments. Amplification of the CDR3 region of rearranged TCR beta genes was performed with a multiplex PCR assay on genomic DNA. The Illumina HiSeq System was used to sequence the amplified TCR beta libraries as 87-base-pair reads. In the source study's methods: In a later analysis, some 80 million unique TCR beta chains were counted across the 500 to 850 repertoires, and around 10 million of these chains were shared by at least two donors. Raw reads were error-corrected and collapsed into unique sequences by a nearest-neighbor algorithm in which closely related sequences were merged to remove PCR and sequencing errors. V, D and J gene segments were assigned by aligning CDR3 sequences to IMGT reference sequences. For a sequence to be retained, a match of at least six nucleotides to both a V gene segment and a J gene segment was required. Rearrangements were classified as productive when the CDR3 lacked stop codons and remained in frame with V and J, and all other rearrangements were classified as non-productive. Following IMGT convention, CDR3 was defined as the stretch from the second conserved V-encoded cysteine to the conserved J-encoded phenylalanine. The earlier analysis of about 590 of the donors excluded sequences that lacked an unambiguous match to a single V gene segment. An earlier analysis of 500 to 700 of the donors classified V segments as functional when productive rearrangements were above 56.7% and as segregating when the standard deviation between donors was above 5%. To diagnose cytomegalovirus status from the catalog of TCR beta chain sequences, a statistical classification framework was built. In a later analysis, V and J genes were assigned by comparing TCR nucleotide sequences against IMGT/GENE-DB human TR gene sequences. The TCRdist pipeline was used in a later analysis to assign CDR3 sequences and most-parsimonious VDJ recombination scenarios. A later analysis defined each TCR beta chain by its CDR3 amino acid sequence plus V-gene family, and excluded reads lacking a unique V-gene family. To address suspected cross-contamination and a sequencing artifact, a later analysis removed 550 to 750 highly shared, low-generation-probability nucleotide sequences. A later analysis calculated a clonal expansion index for each public chain from normalized within-repertoire ranks of inferred template counts. Generation probabilities in a later analysis came from a VDJ recombination model fitted to out-of-frame rearrangements, and those results were checked against IGoR. A later analysis scored TCR-TCR, TCR-HLA and TCR-CMV co-occurrence with hypergeometric tests, applying a repertoire-size bias correction to TCR pairs. To estimate false discovery rates, a later analysis permuted the HLA or CMV assignments 20 times. In a later analysis, co-occurring TCRs were grouped using DBSCAN, and TCRdist sequence similarity was added for clustering within HLA-allele-positive subsets. Co-occurrence clustering excluded repertoires with fewer than 30,000 or more than 120,000 public chains, plus five with anomalous nucleotide sharing. TCRdb took over this immuneACCESS table, retaining in-frame rearrangements with V and J assigned. Such tables are incomplete; in checked studies, under half of the missing clones stem from an unresolved V gene, and the remainder is unexplained. V, J and clone size derive from that table, while D and trimming were established from the DNA sequence. The sample includes 150,000 or so clones, with 65% to 80% observed a single time. About 3% of the sample is held by the ten biggest clonotypes.

The chain joins TRBV7-9 to TRBJ2-7, and 7 junction bases match TRBD1. The source material was PBMCs. This TCR came from a man between 18 and 35 years old in good health and CMV-seronegative. The CDR3 corresponds to CASSHSGTAWSFKRQYF. The nucleotides read TGTGCCAGCAGCCATTCCGGGACAGCTTGGAGCTTTAAGAGGCAGTACTTC.